This entry lists 27 T cell receptor beta chains sequenced from one sample in a study of shared clonotypes between healthy human individuals. Assay used: immunoSEQ multiplex PCR; TCRdb lists only in-frame clones, some missing. In the table there are 450,000 to 700,000 clones, 95% to 96% of which are singletons. Naivety among CD8 cells was defined by CD45RO negativity and positive CCR7 selection, thereby excluding terminally differentiated effector memory CD45RA+ cells. The specimen sequenced was naive CD8+ T cells sorted from blood. Every receptor here comes from a woman under 40 in good health.

The chain recombines TRBV27 with TRBJ2-1; D ambiguous. The CDR3 totals 15 residues. Germline V gene data show CDR1 as MNHEY and CDR2 as SMNVEV (reference sequence). V lost 6 bases and J 2 bases, leaving 14 bases between the germline ends. The chain's CDR3 is CASSQAPPTYNEQFF. CDR3 nucleotides: TGTGCCAGCAGCCAAGCTCCCCCAACCTACAATGAGCAGTTCTTC.

This clone appeared a single time. V usage is TRBV15 and J usage is TRBJ1-2, with TRBD1 matching over 7 bases. The germline gives CDR1 LNHNV, CDR2 YYDKDF (reference sequence). This CDR3 spans 15 amino acids. The junction had 9 bases not matched to a gene; V was cut back by 4 bases and J by 4 bases. The CDR3 DNA follows: TGTGCCACCAGCACCCCCGGACAGGACTTCTATGGCTACACCTTC. It yields the protein CATSTPGQDFYGYTF.

Note on this clone: Other DNA sequences in the same sample also yield this CDR3. The V call is TRBV27, the J call TRBJ2-7; TRBD1 aligns across 8 bases. CDR1 is MNHEY and CDR2 is SMNVEV in the germline V gene (reference sequence). J was trimmed by 3 bases and V by 6 bases; bases with no gene match: 7. The CDR3 loop spans 14 amino acids. CDR3 nucleotide sequence: TGTGCCAGCAGCCCCGGGACAGGCCTCTACGAGCAGTACTTC. The encoded protein is CASSPGTGLYEQYF.

V gene TRBV7-6 combines with J gene TRBJ1-3; D remains ambiguous. The V gene's germline CDR1 is SGHVS and CDR2 FNYEAQ. This CDR3 has 17 amino acids. The germline V and J ends were trimmed by 5 bases and 7 bases, with 24 bases remaining between them. This chain's CDR3 is CASSPSSSFGSGNTIYF. In DNA form, the CDR3 reads TGTGCCAGCAGCCCCTCCTCCTCCTTCGGCTCCGGGAACACCATATATTTT.

The V gene is TRBV29-1, the J gene TRBJ2-7, with D maybe TRBD2 (7 bases). V was cut by 7 bases and J by 3 bases, with 16 bases left in between. In germline, CDR1 is SQVTM, CDR2 ANQGSEA. This CDR3 is 13 amino acids long. The CDR3 protein is CSAGAGADYEQYF. CDR3 coding DNA: TGCAGCGCGGGCGCGGGGGCCGACTACGAGCAGTACTTC.

The chain carries TRBV13 and TRBJ2-3, with 8 positions matching TRBD2. The CDR3 sequence is 15 residues long. The germline gives CDR1 PRHDT, CDR2 FYEKMQ (reference sequence). The V gene end was trimmed by 5 bases and the J gene end by 0 bases; junction bases not matched to a gene: 4. The CDR3 here is CASSGQRGSTDTQYF. The CDR3 nucleotides are TGTGCCAGCAGCGGTCAGCGGGGGAGCACAGATACGCAGTATTTT. The whole variable domain, remainder taken from reference TRBV13 and TRBJ2-3, is AAGVIQSPRHLIKEKRETATLKCYPIPRHDTVYWYQQGPGQDPQFLISFYEKMQSDKGSIPDRFSAQQFSDYHSELNMSSLELGDSALYFCASSGQRGSTDTQYFGPGTRLTVL.

This clone was seen only once. The chain joins TRBV6-6 to TRBJ2-5; D may be TRBD2 (7 bases). The germline V and J ends were trimmed by 6 bases and 5 bases, with 16 bases remaining between them. This CDR3 spans 14 amino acids. CDR1 and CDR2 (germline): MNHNY, SVGAGI (reference sequence). For the CDR3, the DNA is TGTGCCAGCAGCTGGGAGGGGGGCGGGGAGACCCAGTACTTC. Encoded protein: CASSWEGGGETQYF.

The J gene is TRBJ2-3, the V gene TRBV7-9; D not resolved. The V end was cut by 4 bases, the J end by 4 bases, with 9 bases between. The CDR3 covers 13 residues. Germline-derived CDR1 and CDR2 are SEHNR and FQNEAQ (reference sequence). The CDR3 DNA reads TGTGCCAGCAGCTCCACGGTGGCAGATACGCAGTATTTT. Protein product: CASSSTVADTQYF.

The rearrangement joins TRBV14 to TRBJ2-2; 7 bases are shared with TRBD2. Germline V lookup: CDR1 SGHDN, CDR2 FVKESK. CDR3 length equals 16 residues. Trimming cost V 1 base and J 5 bases; bases outside gene matches: 7. As DNA, the CDR3 is TGTGCCAGCAGCCAAGTTACGCGGGAGAATACCGGGGAGCTGTTTTTT. Translation: CASSQVTRENTGELFF.

V and J are TRBV11-2 and TRBJ2-1; no clear D. V was pared by 0 bases and J by 10 bases, with 4 bases between. The CDR3 consists of 11 residues. The germline V gene encodes CDR1 SGHAT and CDR2 FQNNGV. CDR3 bases: TGTGCCAGCAGCTTAGATAGCGAGCAGTTCTTC. Translated: CASSLDSEQFF.

V and J are TRBV13 and TRBJ1-1; D is ambiguous. The germline V gene has CDR1 PRHDT and CDR2 FYEKMQ (reference sequence). V was trimmed by 2 bases and J by 1 base, leaving 17 bases between them. The CDR3 runs to 17 residues. The CDR3 nucleotides read TGTGCCAGCAGCTTAAAAGTCCAAAAGGCCGGGAACACTGAAGCTTTCTTT. Residues: CASSLKVQKAGNTEAFF.

V gene TRBV14 combines with J gene TRBJ1-1; D unresolved. Trimming removed 1 base at V and 3 bases at J, with 12 bases between. There are 15 residues in the CDR3. Germline V gives CDR1 SGHDN, CDR2 FVKESK. The CDR3 here is CASSQAWGRDTEAFF. Written as DNA, the CDR3 is TGTGCCAGCAGCCAAGCCTGGGGTAGAGACACTGAAGCTTTCTTT. Looking up the rest from reference TRBV14 and TRBJ1-1 gives the full variable domain: EAGVTQFPSHSVIEKGQTVTLRCDPISGHDNLYWYRRVMGKEIKFLLHFVKESKQDESGMPNNRFLAERTGGTYSTLKVQPAELEDSGVYFCASSQAWGRDTEAFFGQGTRLTVV.

This chain connects TRBV7-8 to TRBJ2-2; the D is unclear. The CDR3 covers 13 residues. Germline V gene data show CDR1 as SGHVS and CDR2 as FQNEAQ. Trimming removed 7 bases at V and 2 bases at J, with 8 bases between. The CDR3 is CASMETNTGELFF. The CDR3 coding sequence is TGTGCCAGCATGGAGACAAACACCGGGGAGCTGTTTTTT.

This chain uses TRBV11-2 with TRBJ2-1; 7 bases are shared with TRBD1. CDR1 and CDR2 (germline): SGHAT, FQNNGV. This CDR3 is 14 amino acids long. V trimming: 3 bases; J trimming: 5 bases; junction bases outside the gene matches: 4. CDR3 nucleotide sequence: TGTGCCAGCAGCTTCCGGGACAGTAACAATGAGCAGTTCTTC. Its translation is CASSFRDSNNEQFF.

Only one count was recorded for this clone. At the DNA level, this CDR3 is encoded by other sequences in the same sample as well. The chain employs TRBV9 and TRBJ2-1, with D uncertain. Trimming removed 0 bases at V and 10 bases at J, with 5 bases between. This CDR3 is 11 amino acids long. Germline-derived CDR1 and CDR2 are SGDLS and YYNGEE. Here the CDR3 DNA reads TGTGCCAGCAGCGTAGACGGAGAGCAGTTCTTC. The encoded protein is CASSVDGEQFF.

This clone has only one observation. CDR3 loop: CASSAGTKVGETQYF. The DNA of the CDR3 is TGTGCCAGCAGTGCCGGGACAAAGGTTGGAGAGACCCAGTACTTC. The chain recombines TRBV27 with TRBJ2-5; D may be TRBD1 (6 bases). CDR1 and CDR2 from the germline V gene are MNHEY and SMNVEV (reference sequence). The ends were cut back, 5 bases at V and 4 bases at J, with 17 bases in the middle. There are 15 residues in the CDR3.

The chain uses TRBV27 and TRBJ2-1; TRBD1 is a possible D gene (5 bases). V was shortened by 6 bases and J by 4 bases, with 7 bases between the two germline ends. The CDR3 sequence is 12 residues long. The germline V gene encodes CDR1 MNHEY and CDR2 SMNVEV (reference sequence). CDR3 loop: CASRAGYNEQFF. The CDR3, as DNA: TGTGCCAGCAGGGCAGGGTACAATGAGCAGTTCTTC.

V gene TRBV14 combines with J gene TRBJ1-4, with 7 bases matching TRBD1. The CDR3 has 19 amino acids. Per germline, CDR1 SGHDN and CDR2 FVKESK. V lost 1 base, J lost 7 bases, and 18 bases stayed unmatched. The CDR3 nucleotides are TGTGCCAGCAGCCAAGGCCGGACAGGCCCTCCTTACTTTGTTGAAAAACTGTTTTTT. Translated: CASSQGRTGPPYFVEKLFF.

The chain employs TRBV11-2 and TRBJ2-1, with D perhaps given as TRBD1 or TRBD2 (6 bases each). The CDR3 runs 15 residues. V was trimmed by 3 bases and J by 9 bases, leaving 18 bases between them. Germline lookup yields CDR1 SGHAT and CDR2 FQNNGV. The CDR3 region is CASSFVGARRAEQFF. The CDR3 coding sequence is TGTGCCAGCAGCTTCGTGGGGGCAAGGAGGGCTGAGCAGTTCTTC.

The V call is TRBV13, the J call TRBJ2-1, with 11 bases identical to TRBD2. CDR3 length: 15 amino acids. From germline, CDR1 is PRHDT and CDR2 FYEKMQ (reference sequence). The ends lost 2 bases at V and 6 bases at J; junction bases unmatched: 3. CDR3 DNA sequence: TGTGCCAGCAGCTTACCCCTAGCGGGAGGCAATGAGCAGTTCTTC. Its translation: CASSLPLAGGNEQFF. The whole variable domain, filled in from reference TRBV13 and TRBJ2-1, reads AAGVIQSPRHLIKEKRETATLKCYPIPRHDTVYWYQQGPGQDPQFLISFYEKMQSDKGSIPDRFSAQQFSDYHSELNMSSLELGDSALYFCASSLPLAGGNEQFFGPGTRLTVL.

The chain combines TRBV5-1 with TRBJ2-5; possibly TRBD2 for D (5 bases). TRBJ2-7 matches the DNA end more closely, so the J call is doubtful. Germline-derived CDR1 and CDR2 are SGHRS and YFSETQ. CDR3 length equals 12 residues. Written as DNA, the CDR3 is TGCGCCAGCAGTACGGGGAGCCACGAGCAGTACTTC. It is translated as CASSTGSHEQYF.

V gene TRBV2 combines with J gene TRBJ1-2; the D gene is possibly TRBD1 (5 bases). This CDR3 region has 14 residues. Per the germline V gene, CDR1 is SNHLY and CDR2 is FYNNEI. V was clipped by 3 bases and J by 4 bases, with 12 bases between them. The CDR3 here is CASSDEGLRYGYTF. The CDR3 DNA sequence: TGTGCCAGCAGTGACGAGGGACTGCGCTATGGCTACACCTTC.

This sequence joins TRBV7-8 and TRBJ2-1; TRBD2 might be the D (6 bases). Germline V gene data show CDR1 as SGHVS and CDR2 as FQNEAQ. Trimming removed 5 bases at V and 7 bases at J, with 15 bases between. The CDR3 is 14 residues long. The CDR3 DNA follows: TGTGCCAGCAGCAGGCTAGCGAGAAGTAATGAGCAGTTCTTC. The encoded protein is CASSRLARSNEQFF.

The genes are TRBV5-1 and TRBJ2-3; D gene unclear. The germline V and J ends were trimmed by 3 bases and 6 bases, with 8 bases remaining between them. This CDR3 is built from 12 residues. Germline-derived CDR1 and CDR2 are SGHRS and YFSETQ. As DNA, the CDR3 is TGCGCCAGCAGCTATTGGAGTGATACGCAGTATTTT. Translation: CASSYWSDTQYF.

Details on this clone: Other DNA variants within this sample encode the same CDR3. J is TRBJ2-1 and V is TRBV29-1, with 12 nucleotides matching TRBD2. The CDR3 runs 15 residues. The ends lost 1 base at V and 4 bases at J; junction bases unmatched: 2. The germline CDR1 and CDR2 sequences are SQVTM and ANQGSEA. CDR3 protein: CSVEGLAGGYNEQFF. Here the CDR3 DNA reads TGCAGCGTTGAAGGGCTAGCGGGAGGGTACAATGAGCAGTTCTTC.

The chain uses TRBV6-4 and TRBJ2-7; TRBD1 aligns across 7 bases. CDR1 is MRHNA, CDR2 SNTAGT, per germline. CDR3 length: 14 residues. Trimming cost V 2 bases and J 9 bases; bases outside gene matches: 10. The CDR3 region is CASSDTRQGQVQYF. For the CDR3, the DNA is TGTGCCAGCAGTGACACCCGACAGGGCCAAGTGCAGTACTTC.

The chain joins TRBV4-1 to TRBJ1-2; 7 bases are a match to TRBD1. This CDR3 comprises 15 residues. With V trimmed by 2 bases and J by 5 bases, 8 bases remained unmatched. From germline, CDR1 is MGHRA and CDR2 YSYEKL. The DNA for the CDR3 is TGCGCCAGCAGCCAACGCAGGGGGGGAACTTATGGCTACACCTTC. Translation gives CASSQRRGGTYGYTF.